The 22 T cell receptor beta chains listed next were all sequenced from one sample in a study of graft-versus-host responses after intestinal transplantation. The method was immunoSEQ multiplex PCR; TCRdb's version includes in-frame clones alone and lacks a portion of them. The sample includes approximately 58,000 clones, around 90% of them seen just once. Sequenced material: PBMCs, taken 26 days after transplant. These receptors all come from a human patient who received an intestinal transplant, so some T cells may come from the graft donor.

V usage is TRBV6-1 and J usage is TRBJ1-5; TRBD1 matches 9 bases. Germline assignment: CDR1 MNHNS and CDR2 SASEGT. The CDR3 is 15 residues long. After removal of 4 bases from V and 6 bases from J, the junction contained 7 bases not matched to a gene. For the CDR3, the DNA is TGTGCCAGCAGTGGGGGACAGGGTTTAGGTCAGCCCCAGCATTTT. Translated: CASSGGQGLGQPQHF.

The chain links TRBV7-9 to TRBJ1-4; D gene unclear. This CDR3 region has 16 residues. Trimming shortened V by 4 bases and J by 8 bases, and 20 bases separated the two germline ends. Germline lookup yields CDR1 SEHNR and CDR2 FQNEAQ (reference sequence). The CDR3: CASSSSLGPLGEKLFF. Written as DNA, the CDR3 is TGTGCCAGCAGCTCCTCACTAGGGCCCCTCGGAGAAAAACTGTTTTTT.

The chain has TRBV5-1 and TRBJ1-1, with 7 bases lining up with TRBD1. Trimming cost V 4 bases and J 0 bases; bases outside gene matches: 6. The CDR3 covers 15 residues. CDR1 is SGHRS, CDR2 YFSETQ, per germline. The CDR3 DNA reads as TGCGCCAGCAGCGCCTTACAGGGGCTGAACACTGAAGCTTTCTTT. It specifies CASSALQGLNTEAFF.

CDR3 sequence (DNA): TGTGCCAGCAGCGCCTTCACTAGCGGGGCGACAGATACGCAGTATTTT. Translation gives CASSAFTSGATDTQYF. This chain uses TRBV9 with TRBJ2-3, with 10 bases identical to TRBD2. This CDR3 has 16 residues. Per germline, CDR1 SGDLS and CDR2 YYNGEE. V was clipped by 3 bases and J by 3 bases; unmatched bases: 7. The whole variable domain, filled in from reference TRBV9 and TRBJ2-3, reads DSGVTQTPKHLITATGQRVTLRCSPRSGDLSVYWYQQSLDQGLQFLIQYYNGEERAKGNILERFSAQQFPDLHSELNLSSLELGDSALYFCASSAFTSGATDTQYFGPGTRLTVL.

This chain uses TRBV28 with TRBJ2-3; 8 bases are shared with TRBD2. This CDR3 is 17 amino acids long. Germline CDR1 is MDHEN and CDR2 is SYDVKM. With V trimmed by 5 bases and J by 7 bases, 17 bases remained unmatched. CDR3 amino acids: CASSPTSGNFWTHTQYF. The CDR3 coding sequence is TGTGCCAGCAGTCCTACTAGCGGCAACTTCTGGACGCATACGCAGTATTTT.

The rearrangement links TRBV6-4 to TRBJ1-1, with 8 bases aligning to TRBD1. CDR1 MRHNA and CDR2 SNTAGT come from the germline V gene. V gave up 0 bases and J gave up 4 bases; unmatched junction bases: 4. The CDR3 is 15 amino acids. CDR3 sequence reads: CASSDSTGAFTEAFF. The CDR3 nucleotides read TGTGCCAGCAGTGACTCGACAGGGGCCTTCACTGAAGCTTTCTTT.

The gene calls are TRBV28 and TRBJ1-6; D may be TRBD1 (6 bases). CDR3 length equals 14 residues. Germline CDR1 is MDHEN and CDR2 is SYDVKM. Trimming pared 7 bases from V and 7 bases from J, leaving 14 bases between. The CDR3 loop is CASTIGQLNSPLHF. CDR3 bases: TGTGCCAGCACCATTGGACAGTTAAATTCACCCCTCCACTTT.

J is TRBJ2-7 and V is TRBV9; 7 bases align to TRBD2. CDR3 length: 16 residues. Germline CDR1 is SGDLS and CDR2 is YYNGEE. Trimming removed 0 bases from V and 2 bases from J; junction bases left unmatched: 8. The CDR3 here is CASSVGSSGTPYEQYF. In DNA, the CDR3 is TGTGCCAGCAGCGTAGGATCTAGCGGAACTCCCTACGAGCAGTACTTC.

The chain is built from TRBV7-8 and TRBJ2-5; D ambiguous. There are 14 residues in the CDR3. Per germline, CDR1 SGHVS and CDR2 FQNEAQ. Trimming shortened V by 1 base and J by 3 bases, and 9 bases separated the two germline ends. The chain's CDR3 is CASSLEQIKETQYF. In nucleotides, the CDR3 is TGTGCCAGCAGCTTAGAACAGATTAAAGAGACCCAGTACTTC.

J is TRBJ2-1 and V is TRBV6-1; tentatively, D is TRBD2 (6 bases). Per germline, CDR1 MNHNS and CDR2 SASEGT. The CDR3 length is 15 residues. V shed 1 base and J shed 5 bases, with 12 bases lying between them. The CDR3 is CASSEGLGKNNEQFF. CDR3 DNA: TGTGCCAGCAGTGAAGGACTAGGCAAAAACAATGAGCAGTTCTTC.

This chain joins TRBV4-1 and TRBJ2-3; tentatively, D is TRBD1 (6 bases). V was clipped by 3 bases and J by 0 bases, with 7 bases between them. From germline, CDR1 is MGHRA and CDR2 YSYEKL. The CDR3 length is 14 residues. The chain's CDR3 is CASSQGASTDTQYF. The CDR3 DNA follows: TGCGCCAGCAGCCAGGGGGCTAGCACAGATACGCAGTATTTT.

The chain employs TRBV9 and TRBJ2-2, with 10 bases matching TRBD2. CDR3 length: 17 residues. V shed 4 bases, J shed 3 bases, and the junction held 9 bases outside the gene matches. From germline, CDR1 is SGDLS and CDR2 YYNGEE. The CDR3 DNA reads TGTGCCAGCAGCTCTTATCTAGCGGGGGCCTACACCGGGGAGCTGTTTTTT. It yields the protein CASSSYLAGAYTGELFF.

This chain connects TRBV6-5 to TRBJ1-2; D remains ambiguous. Trimming cost V 2 bases and J 6 bases, with 10 bases left between them. This CDR3 spans 13 amino acids. Germline values: CDR1 MNHEY, CDR2 SVGAGI. The CDR3 loop reads CASSYVGYDGYTF. The CDR3 DNA reads TGTGCCAGCAGTTACGTCGGGTACGATGGCTACACCTTC.

V usage is TRBV14 and J usage is TRBJ1-2, with D unresolved. The CDR3 spans 13 residues. V shed 0 bases and J shed 6 bases, with 8 bases lying between them. Germline lookup yields CDR1 SGHDN and CDR2 FVKESK. The CDR3 DNA reads as TGTGCCAGCAGCCAAGAGAGCCGGGATGGCTACACCTTC. This sequence encodes CASSQESRDGYTF.

The chain joins TRBV9 to TRBJ2-5; tentatively, D is TRBD2 (7 bases). Trimming took 5 bases from V and 4 from J, leaving 15 bases between them. CDR1 and CDR2 from the germline V gene are SGDLS and YYNGEE. The CDR3 has 14 residues. The CDR3 nucleotides are TGTGCCAGCAGTGTAAGGGGGGGCGGAGAGACCCAGTACTTC. Protein product: CASSVRGGGETQYF. Based on the CDR3 plus reference TRBV9 and TRBJ2-5, the full variable domain is DSGVTQTPKHLITATGQRVTLRCSPRSGDLSVYWYQQSLDQGLQFLIQYYNGEERAKGNILERFSAQQFPDLHSELNLSSLELGDSALYFCASSVRGGGETQYFGPGTRLLVL.

This clone was recorded once. The chain is built from TRBV28 and TRBJ1-2, with 7 bases identical to TRBD1. The CDR3 contains 14 residues. Per germline, CDR1 MDHEN and CDR2 SYDVKM. J was trimmed by 0 bases and V by 6 bases; bases with no gene match: 4. CDR3 DNA: TGTGCCAGCAGGAAGCAGGGGGCTAACTATGGCTACACCTTC. Amino acid sequence: CASRKQGANYGYTF.

The chain links TRBV11-2 to TRBJ2-7; D remains ambiguous. V was clipped by 1 base and J by 3 bases, with 10 bases between them. Germline V CDR1 and CDR2: SGHAT, FQNNGV. The length of the CDR3 is 14 residues. CDR3 loop: CASSLGVSLYEQYF. The CDR3 DNA reads TGTGCCAGCAGCTTAGGAGTCTCTCTCTACGAGCAGTACTTC. Complete variable domain (other parts from reference TRBV11-2 and TRBJ2-7): EAGVAQSPRYKIIEKRQSVAFWCNPISGHATLYWYQQILGQGPKLLIQFQNNGVVDDSQLPKDRFSAERLKGVDSTLKIQPAKLEDSAVYLCASSLGVSLYEQYFGPGTRLTVT.

The chain carries TRBV7-8 and TRBJ2-7, with TRBD2 matching 8 bases. This CDR3 has 15 residues. The V segment lost 1 base and the J segment 3 bases; nucleotides outside the gene matches: 5. Germline V CDR1 and CDR2: SGHVS, FQNEAQ. The CDR3 DNA reads TGTGCCAGCAGCTTAGTACCGAGCGGGAGCTACGAGCAGTACTTC. This sequence encodes CASSLVPSGSYEQYF. Complete variable domain (other parts from reference TRBV7-8 and TRBJ2-7): GAGVSQSPRYKVAKRGQDVALRCDPISGHVSLFWYQQALGQGPEFLTYFQNEAQLDKSGLPSDRFFAERPEGSVSTLKIQRTQQEDSAVYLCASSLVPSGSYEQYFGPGTRLTVT.

This clone was recorded only once. The chain is built from TRBV19 and TRBJ2-3; D perhaps matches TRBD1 (6 bases). Trimming left V 0 bases short and J 0 bases short, with 19 bases between. The CDR3 consists of 19 residues. Per germline, CDR1 LNHDA and CDR2 SQIVND (reference sequence). CDR3 sequence: CASSIDNLRTAPSTDTQYF. The CDR3 DNA follows: TGTGCCAGTAGTATAGACAACCTCCGGACAGCCCCTAGCACAGATACGCAGTATTTT.

This chain connects TRBV7-9 to TRBJ2-4; 7 nucleotides agree with TRBD1. The CDR3 has 15 amino acids. Germline trimming cut 1 base from V and 1 base from J; bases unmatched to any gene: 1. Germline loops: CDR1 SEHNR, CDR2 FQNEAQ (reference sequence). CDR3 in amino acids: CASSLEGAAKNIQYF. CDR3 bases: TGTGCCAGCAGCTTAGAGGGGGCGGCCAAAAACATTCAGTACTTC. Using reference TRBV7-9 and TRBJ2-4 for the parts outside the CDR3, the full variable domain is DTGVSQNPRHKITKRGQNVTFRCDPISEHNRLYWYRQTLGQGPEFLTYFQNEAQLEKSRLLSDRFSAERPKGSFSTLEIQRTEQGDSAMYLCASSLEGAAKNIQYFGAGTRLSVL.

The chain recombines TRBV6-1 with TRBJ2-7; D is perhaps TRBD1 (6 bases). The germline V and J ends were trimmed by 2 bases and 4 bases, with 12 bases remaining between them. This CDR3 region has 14 residues. Germline CDR1 reads MNHNS; CDR2 reads SASEGT. CDR3 nucleotides: TGTGCCAGCAGTGAATCTGGGGGCGGGTACGAGCAGTACTTC. This encodes CASSESGGGYEQYF.

The chain carries TRBV9 and TRBJ1-3; no definite D call. CDR3 length: 15 amino acids. Germline CDR1 reads SGDLS; CDR2 reads YYNGEE. V was shortened by 1 base and J by 0 bases, with 8 bases between the two germline ends. CDR3 protein: CASSVNSLSGNTIYF. The CDR3, as DNA: TGTGCCAGCAGCGTAAACAGTCTCTCTGGAAACACCATATATTTT.